This T cell receptor beta chain was recorded in a study of blood T cell repertoires in COVID-19. The V gene's germline CDR1 is SGHKS and CDR2 YYEKEE (reference sequence). This CDR3 is built from 16 residues. With V trimmed by 4 bases and J by 7 bases, 8 bases remained unmatched. The method was immunoSEQ multiplex PCR; TCRdb's version includes in-frame clones alone and lacks a portion of them. The sample has approximately 230,000 clones, about 79% seen once. The sample consisted of peripheral blood. This TCR came from a man aged 80 or over with acute or convalescent COVID-19. The chain has TRBV5-5 and TRBJ1-6; 10 bases are shared with TRBD1. DNA of the CDR3: TGTGCCAGCAGCACCCGTCGGGACAGGGGAAATTCACCCCTCCACTTT. Translation: CASSTRRDRGNSPLHF.